This entry lists 25 T cell receptor beta chains sequenced from one sample in a study of cytomegalovirus exposure and HLA in healthy donors. A multiplex PCR was run with 60 Vbeta primers and 13 Jbeta primers. Clones were sequenced by immunoSEQ multiplex PCR, and TCRdb holds only the in-frame ones, with some missing. The table has 150,000 to 200,000 clones, under 80% seen once. Sequencing was done on a sample of PBMCs. These receptors all stem from a man in his forties in good health and CMV-seronegative.

This rearrangement joins TRBV28 to TRBJ1-4; D is perhaps TRBD1 (6 bases). Deletions cut 7 bases from V and 7 bases from J, with 19 bases between. Per germline, CDR1 MDHEN and CDR2 SYDVKM. CDR3 length: 15 amino acids. This CDR3 is CASNQRGGVVEKLFF. In nucleotides, the CDR3 is TGTGCCAGCAACCAACGAGGGGGGGTGGTTGAAAAACTGTTTTTT.

This chain links TRBV18 with TRBJ2-2, with D uncertain. V lost 5 bases and J lost 7, with 11 bases in between. The CDR3 has 13 amino acids. Germline V gene sequence: CDR1 KGHSH, CDR2 LQKENI. Written as DNA, the CDR3 is TGTGCCAGCTCATCGTCAGGAAGCGGGGAGCTGTTTTTT. Translation: CASSSSGSGELFF.

This clone showed up just a few times. The chain links TRBV27 to TRBJ1-2, with 7 bases identical to TRBD1. Germline-derived CDR1 and CDR2 are MNHEY and SMNVEV (reference sequence). The V and J ends lost 0 bases and 4 bases, in that order; junction bases with no gene match: 5. This CDR3 is 15 amino acids long. The CDR3 reads CASSLSAGQRYGYTF. DNA for the CDR3: TGTGCCAGCAGTTTATCGGCGGGACAGCGCTATGGCTACACCTTC.

This chain uses TRBV6-5 with TRBJ2-7; unclear D gene. This CDR3 is 14 amino acids long. CDR1 and CDR2 from the germline V gene are MNHEY and SVGAGI. Trimming left V 4 bases short and J 2 bases short, with 12 bases between. CDR3 nucleotides: TGTGCCAGCAGTTCTCTTCTGGCCCCCTACGAGCAGTACTTC. This sequence encodes CASSSLLAPYEQYF.

This chain uses TRBV5-6 with TRBJ1-2; D perhaps matches TRBD1 (5 bases). The germline V and J ends were trimmed by 0 bases and 8 bases, with 11 bases remaining between them. Germline V CDR1 and CDR2: SGHDT, YYEEEE. The CDR3 covers 13 residues. DNA for the CDR3: TGTGCCAGCAGCTTGGGTAGGGGTGGCGGCTACACCTTC. Encoded protein: CASSLGRGGGYTF. The full variable domain, with the rest looked up from reference TRBV5-6 and TRBJ1-2, is DAGVTQSPTHLIKTRGQQVTLRCSPKSGHDTVSWYQQALGQGPQFIFQYYEEEERQRGNFPDRFSGHQFPNYSSELNVNALLLGDSALYLCASSLGRGGGYTFGSGTRLTVV.

This rearrangement joins TRBV7-8 to TRBJ1-5; D call uncertain. V gave up 4 bases and J gave up 0 bases, with 10 bases separating them. Per the germline V gene, CDR1 is SGHVS and CDR2 is FQNEAQ. This CDR3 contains 15 residues. For the CDR3, the DNA is TGTGCCAGCAGCTCTGCCCGCGGTAGCAATCAGCCCCAGCATTTT. The encoded protein is CASSSARGSNQPQHF. Variable domain in full (rest from reference TRBV7-8 and TRBJ1-5): GAGVSQSPRYKVAKRGQDVALRCDPISGHVSLFWYQQALGQGPEFLTYFQNEAQLDKSGLPSDRFFAERPEGSVSTLKIQRTQQEDSAVYLCASSSARGSNQPQHFGDGTRLSIL.

This chain links TRBV4-1 with TRBJ1-2, with D perhaps matching TRBD1 (5 bases). The V gene lost 1 base and the J gene lost 6 bases, with 24 bases spanning the gap. From germline, CDR1 is MGHRA and CDR2 YSYEKL. There are 18 residues in the CDR3. CDR3 sequence (DNA): TGCGCCAGCAGCCAAGTCGGGCGTCGGGCGGGGGTTGAGAATGGCTACACCTTC. It translates to CASSQVGRRAGVENGYTF.

V usage is TRBV20-1 and J usage is TRBJ2-5, with 7 bases matching TRBD2. This CDR3 contains 11 residues. The trim removed 1 base at V and 11 bases at J, leaving 4 bases unmatched. Germline assignment: CDR1 DFQATT and CDR2 SNEGSKA (reference sequence). The CDR3, as DNA: TGCAGTGCTAGAGGGGGGGGTGAGCAGTACTTC. Encoded protein: CSARGGGEQYF.

V gene TRBV6-5 combines with J gene TRBJ2-7; perhaps TRBD1 as D (6 bases). Germline CDR1 is MNHEY and CDR2 is SVGAGI. This CDR3 is built from 13 residues. Trimming removed 6 bases from V and 7 bases from J, with 16 bases in between. The CDR3 bases are TGTGCCAGCAGCCGCGGACAGCTGGGGGAGCAGTACTTC. Protein: CASSRGQLGEQYF.

The gene calls are TRBV5-1 and TRBJ2-5, with D possibly being TRBD2 (5 bases). Germline CDR1 SGHRS, CDR2 YFSETQ. V shed 0 bases and J shed 5 bases, with 11 bases lying between them. CDR3 length: 14 residues. The CDR3 DNA is TGCGCCAGCAGCTTGGCAGAGGGTGGGGAGACCCAGTACTTC. This gives the protein CASSLAEGGETQYF.

This chain links TRBV19 with TRBJ1-1, with D unclear. This CDR3 comprises 15 residues. Trimming removed 0 bases at V and 5 bases at J, with 13 bases between. Germline CDR1 LNHDA, CDR2 SQIVND (reference sequence). DNA for the CDR3: TGTGCCAGTAGTATAGACCCTCACGTCAGGACTGAAGCTTTCTTT. This translates into CASSIDPHVRTEAFF. The variable domain in full, completed from reference TRBV19 and TRBJ1-1, reads DGGITQSPKYLFRKEGQNVTLSCEQNLNHDAMYWYRQDPGQGLRLIYYSQIVNDFQKGDIAEGYSVSREKKESFPLTVTSAQKNPTAFYLCASSIDPHVRTEAFFGQGTRLTVV.

The chain couples TRBV29-1 to TRBJ1-1; D unresolved. This CDR3 comprises 13 residues. Germline CDR1 reads SQVTM; CDR2 reads ANQGSEA. The V and J ends lost 4 bases and 1 base respectively, with 10 bases between them. CDR3: CSVVYGTNTEAFF. In nucleotides, the CDR3 is TGCAGCGTTGTATACGGTACGAACACTGAAGCTTTCTTT.

The chain links TRBV9 to TRBJ1-1; D is uncertain. Germline CDR1 SGDLS, CDR2 YYNGEE. V lost 6 bases and J 1 base, leaving 10 bases between the germline ends. CDR3 length: 13 residues. CDR3 in amino acids: CASKKTANTEAFF. In nucleotides, the CDR3 is TGTGCCAGCAAAAAAACAGCGAACACTGAAGCTTTCTTT.

This sequence joins TRBV7-2 and TRBJ2-7; unclear D gene. Germline CDR1 is SGHTA and CDR2 is FQGNSA. Trimming shortened V by 4 bases and J by 4 bases, and 11 bases separated the two germline ends. The CDR3 consists of 13 residues. The CDR3 nucleotides are TGTGCCAGCAGCTCCACCTACGTTTACGAGCAGTACTTC. This encodes CASSSTYVYEQYF.

This clone turned up a few times. The rearrangement joins TRBV27 to TRBJ2-3, with TRBD2 matching over 7 bases. This CDR3 has 16 amino acids. Germline V CDR1 and CDR2: MNHEY, SMNVEV (reference sequence). J lost 0 bases, V lost 0 bases, and 3 bases had no gene match. This CDR3 is CASSLSGGRSTDTQYF. DNA for the CDR3: TGTGCCAGCAGTTTATCGGGAGGGAGGAGCACAGATACGCAGTATTTT.

This clone was counted between two and nine times. The chain links TRBV7-9 to TRBJ2-2, with no clear D. Deletions cut 4 bases from V and 1 base from J, with 4 bases between. The CDR3 is 13 residues long. Germline V gene sequence: CDR1 SEHNR, CDR2 FQNEAQ (reference sequence). The CDR3 is CASSYRNTGELFF. The CDR3 DNA is TGTGCCAGCAGCTACAGGAACACCGGGGAGCTGTTTTTT.

This chain links TRBV28 with TRBJ2-7, with 9 bases fitting TRBD1. The trim removed 6 bases at V and 7 bases at J, leaving 10 bases unmatched. Germline-derived CDR1 and CDR2 are MDHEN and SYDVKM. The CDR3 contains 14 residues. The CDR3: CASSRGQGRGEQYF. DNA for the CDR3: TGTGCCAGCAGCCGTGGACAGGGGAGAGGGGAGCAGTACTTC. The entire variable domain, with the rest obtained from reference TRBV28 and TRBJ2-7, is as follows: DVKVTQSSRYLVKRTGEKVFLECVQDMDHENMFWYRQDPGLGLRLIYFSYDVKMKEKGDIPEGYSVSREKKERFSLILESASTNQTSMYLCASSRGQGRGEQYFGPGTRLTVT.

In this sample, this clone turned up a few times. Relative to the germline gene, one junction end is altered; a read error may explain this. The chain employs TRBV20-1 and TRBJ2-1; D uncertain. Germline V lookup: CDR1 DFQATT, CDR2 SNEGSKA (reference sequence). The CDR3 is 11 residues long. In nucleotides, the CDR3 is TGCAGTGCCGATGATTACAGTGAGCAGTTCTTC. Protein sequence: CSADDYSEQFF.

V is TRBV9 and J is TRBJ2-7; 10 bases map to TRBD1. The germline V gene has CDR1 SGDLS and CDR2 YYNGEE. This CDR3 is 17 amino acids long. V gave up 4 bases and J gave up 5 bases; unmatched junction bases: 15. CDR3 sequence: CASSRTLGGQGRNEQYF. The CDR3 bases are TGTGCCAGCAGCCGGACGCTCGGGGGACAGGGGCGCAACGAGCAGTACTTC.

V usage is TRBV2 and J usage is TRBJ2-6, with TRBD1 matching 10 bases. The germline V gene encodes CDR1 SNHLY and CDR2 FYNNEI. CDR3 size: 17 residues. The ends lost 4 bases at V and 2 bases at J; junction bases unmatched: 5. In nucleotides, the CDR3 is TGTGCCAGCAGTGGCCTGACAGGGGGCGCTGGGGCCAACGTCCTGACTTTC. This encodes CASSGLTGGAGANVLTF. Variable domain in full (rest from reference TRBV2 and TRBJ2-6): EPEVTQTPSHQVTQMGQEVILRCVPISNHLYFYWYRQILGQKVEFLVSFYNNEISEKSEIFDDQFSVERPDGSNFTLKIRSTKLEDSAMYFCASSGLTGGAGANVLTFGAGSRLTVL.

J is TRBJ1-1 and V is TRBV28, with D possibly matching TRBD1 (5 bases). This CDR3 region has 15 residues. Trimming removed 5 bases from V and 5 bases from J, with 18 bases in between. Looked up from germline, CDR1 is MDHEN and CDR2 is SYDVKM. The CDR3 bases are TGTGCCAGCAGTAGGAGGGACCGCCCGGGGACTGAAGCTTTCTTT. It yields the protein CASSRRDRPGTEAFF.

The chain uses TRBV7-6 and TRBJ2-3, with a possible D match to TRBD2 (6 bases). With 5 bases removed from V and 0 bases from J, the gap between germline ends came to 21 bases. Germline V gene data show CDR1 as SGHVS and CDR2 as FNYEAQ. The CDR3 is 18 residues long. CDR3 nucleotide sequence: TGTGCCAGCAGCCCGCTGGGACTCCCGATGAGTAGCACAGATACGCAGTATTTT. This gives the protein CASSPLGLPMSSTDTQYF.

Concerning this clone: Sequence at one end of the junction differs from germline and may be a read error. The V and J genes are TRBV27 and TRBJ2-3; D is ambiguous. The CDR3 is 14 amino acids. Looked up from germline, CDR1 is MNHEY and CDR2 is SMNVEV (reference sequence). The CDR3 nucleotides are TGTGCCAGCGGTTTTAGTTGGGCCCCGGATACGCAGTATTTT. It is translated as CASGFSWAPDTQYF.

This chain connects TRBV6-5 to TRBJ1-3; D remains ambiguous. V was shortened by 6 bases and J by 0 bases, with 12 bases between the two germline ends. The CDR3 length is 15 residues. Per the germline V gene, CDR1 is MNHEY and CDR2 is SVGAGI. Here the CDR3 DNA reads TGTGCCAGCAGCCCGTCGGTGGTCTCTGGAAACACCATATATTTT. Protein product: CASSPSVVSGNTIYF.

This clone was seen more than once but under ten times. The chain is built from TRBV6-4 and TRBJ2-7; 9 bases agree with TRBD2. The CDR3 has 17 amino acids. Germline V gene data show CDR1 as MRHNA and CDR2 as SNTAGT. V lost 0 bases and J lost 0; bases outside the gene matches: 6. CDR3 sequence reads: CASSDSGLAGISYEQYF. CDR3 DNA: TGTGCCAGCAGTGACTCGGGCCTAGCGGGAATCTCCTACGAGCAGTACTTC.